This T cell receptor (beta chain) was sequenced during a study of T cells after yellow fever vaccination (dated by TCRdb to 2018 to 2020). Broadly, across the study: The SMART-Seq v4 Ultra Low Input RNA kit was used to prepare libraries from fractions with low cell numbers. Blood was drawn at multiple timepoints before and after primary and secondary immunization, with bulk PBMC replicates and cell subsets isolated. Two healthy male donors, one aged 18 to 30 and one aged 30 to 40 years, were included in the cohort. To follow T-cell clones before and after both primary and booster YFV17D yellow fever vaccination, bulk TCR alpha and beta repertoires underwent longitudinal sequencing.

CDR3 length: 12 amino acids, cysteine to phenylalanine. Left in the record is the CDR3 DNA by itself, 36 bases read in frame from the first base. V sheds 5 bases and J sheds 14 bases, leaving 16 bases between their ends. The germline V gene sets CDR1 to MNHEY and CDR2 to SVGEGT. This sample was sequenced with an Illumina NovaSeq 6000. TCR cDNA was made using 5'RACE template switching, a step that added a universal primer site and unique molecular identifiers. Priming for cDNA synthesis came from both the TCR alpha and TCR beta constant segments. Library amplification used two PCR steps, and the second PCR step added sample barcodes and sequencing adapters. Sequencing of the libraries was done on either Illumina HiSeq 2500 (2x100 bp) or NovaSeq (2x150 bp). Turning to the authors' computational methods: MIGEC was used to demultiplex reads and collapse the reads into UMI consensus sequences, and MiXCR was used for V(D)J alignment. Vaccine-responding clonotypes were identified with edgeR using replicate PBMC samples, with FDR below 0.01 and a log2 fold change above 5 up to day 15 being required. Bulk clonotypes were assigned CD4 or CD8 identity according to which sequenced CD4 or CD8 repertoire held them at higher abundance. In TCRdb, the public reads were trimmed at Q25 with fastp and aligned with MiXCR, with productive beta chains retained. Duplicate CDR3 protein sequences are folded into a single record with the most common DNA and genes. It is TCRdb's table, rather than the study itself, that gives the V and J calls and clone size. A total of 300,000 or so distinct CDR3 sequences appear in this sample, 3.5% to 4.5% of them only once. The top ten clones comprise approximately 24% of the sample.

The treatment or condition label corresponds to: live attenuated yellow fever vaccine strain. At each blood-draw timepoint, two biological replicates of bulk PBMCs were obtained. A standard Ficoll-Paque protocol was used to isolate PBMCs from peripheral blood. RNA was extracted with TriZol from bulk PBMCs, CD4 and CD8 fractions, and dextramer-positive and dextramer-negative fractions. This clonotype showed up just a few times. Its recognized antigen is unknown. Qualities for individual bases were not recorded, and no much larger clone is one base off. On the study overall, not on this receptor specifically: The secondary T-cell response was found to be weaker but faster than the primary response, with a peak reached on day 5 rather than on day 15. A small share of clonotypes was detected in both CD4 and CD8 compartments, with the overlap likely arising from convergent recombination. Computational filtering was required because FACS-sorted repertoires could contain abundant contaminating clonotypes from the bulk population. Most clones expanded after primary vaccination (96% of CD4 and approximately 86% of CD8) were re-detected after the booster, suggesting that broad memory maintenance occurred. Because only a couple of donors were included in the study, the extent to which the findings can be generalized is limited.

The clonotype comes from a man aged 18 to 29 who received the YFV17D yellow fever vaccine. Sequencing was performed on PBMCs, taken 5 days after the yellow fever booster vaccination. The chain uses TRBV6-2 or TRBV6-3 and TRBJ2-4; no confident D gene assignment can be made. CDR3 loop: CASSVGGPAKYF. The sequence in DNA is TGTGCCAGCAGTGTCGGTGGCCCGGCGAAGTACTTC.